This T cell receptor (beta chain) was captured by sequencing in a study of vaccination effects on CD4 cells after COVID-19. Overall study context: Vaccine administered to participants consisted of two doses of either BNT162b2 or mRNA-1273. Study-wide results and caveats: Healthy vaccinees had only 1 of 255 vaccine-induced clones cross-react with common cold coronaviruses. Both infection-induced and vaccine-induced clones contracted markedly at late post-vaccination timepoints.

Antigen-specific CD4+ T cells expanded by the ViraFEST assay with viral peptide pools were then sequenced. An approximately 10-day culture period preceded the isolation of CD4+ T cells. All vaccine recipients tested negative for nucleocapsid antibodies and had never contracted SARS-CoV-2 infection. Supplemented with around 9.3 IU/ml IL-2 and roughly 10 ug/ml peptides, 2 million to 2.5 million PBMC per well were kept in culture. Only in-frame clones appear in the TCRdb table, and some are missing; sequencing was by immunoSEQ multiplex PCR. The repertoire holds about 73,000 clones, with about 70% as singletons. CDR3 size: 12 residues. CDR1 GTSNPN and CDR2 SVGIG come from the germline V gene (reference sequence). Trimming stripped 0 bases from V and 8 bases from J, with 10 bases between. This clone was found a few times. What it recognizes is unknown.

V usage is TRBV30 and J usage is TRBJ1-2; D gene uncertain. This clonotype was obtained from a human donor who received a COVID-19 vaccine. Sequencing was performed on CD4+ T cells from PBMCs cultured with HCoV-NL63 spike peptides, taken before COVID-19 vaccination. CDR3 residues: CAWSVPRGGYTF. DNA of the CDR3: TGTGCCTGGAGTGTACCCAGAGGGGGCTACACCTTC. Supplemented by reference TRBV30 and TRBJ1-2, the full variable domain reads SQTIHQWPATLVQPVGSPLSLECTVEGTSNPNLYWYRQAAGRGLQLLFYSVGIGQISSEVPQNLSASRPQDRQFILSSKKLLLSDSGFYLCAWSVPRGGYTFGSGTRLTVV.